This TCR beta chain was observed in a study of tumor-infiltrating lymphocytes in primary liver carcinoma. Study-level points and caveats: Tumor samples exhibited a significantly greater top-250-clone fraction than blood samples (p = 0.039). It was tumor-adjacent and tumor-blood pairs that overlapped less than tumor region pairs did.

Total RNA amounting to around 530 ng was the source from which TCR beta cDNA was made with a constant-region primer. Generation of the TCR beta libraries relied on three nested multiplex PCR rounds using slightly modified ARM-PCR. Forward primers for TRBV1-TRBV30 and a C-beta reverse primer served the first two PCR rounds, at roughly 10 cycles each. TCRdb ran MiXCR on the multiplex PCR reads and lists one entry per CDR3 protein. Among some 130,000 distinct CDR3 sequences listed, around 70% were seen once. Unsorted bulk tissue, roughly 20-34 mg of it, served as the source for co-extraction of RNA and DNA. As to this clonotype: Its antigen remains unidentified. The junction and the germline gene differ at one end; a read error may be behind it.

CDR1 and CDR2 (germline): MGHRA, YSYEKL. The CDR3 runs to 13 residues. The sequence was obtained from a woman in her sixties with primary liver carcinoma and hepatitis B virus infection. V and J are TRBV4-1 and TRBJ1-2; possible D gene TRBD1, 6 bases. The source material was tumor-adjacent normal liver tissue. The CDR3 reads CASSLFRDTVFGF. In nucleotides, the CDR3 is TGCGCCAGCAGTCTTTTCCGGGACACCGTGTTTGGGTTC.